This T cell receptor beta chain emerged from a study of response to subunit inactivated influenza vaccine. Study-wide results and limits: Few new T cells, the authors suggested, are recruited by each seasonal influenza vaccination.

TCRdb reprocessed the RT-PCR reads with MiXCR, giving one entry per CDR3 protein. Altogether around 500,000 distinct CDR3 sequences are present, 9.5% to 13% being singletons, with the ten largest covering around 12%. The table lists this clonotype with many counts. What it binds is not known. Sample: PBMCs from blood, taken around seven weeks after vaccination. The clonotype was recovered from a man in his fifties who received an inactivated influenza vaccine.

This CDR3 is CSVGRGSQETQYF. The CDR3 DNA reads as TGCAGCGTTGGTCGGGGGAGCCAAGAGACCCAGTACTTC. This chain uses TRBV29-1 with TRBJ2-5; perhaps TRBD2 as D (6 bases). CDR1 SQVTM and CDR2 ANQGSEA come from the germline V gene. The length of the CDR3 is 13 residues. Trimming took 4 bases from V and 1 from J, leaving 10 bases between them.